This is a list of T cell receptor beta chains from one sample in a study of T cells in Graves' hyperthyroidism and ophthalmopathy. TCRdb reprocessed the multiplex PCR reads with MiXCR, giving one entry per CDR3 protein. The profile shows 560,000 or so distinct CDR3 sequences, 46% of them singletons. Sequencing used peripheral blood or thyroid tissue (not recorded which). These receptor sequences come from a woman aged 18-29 years with Graves' hyperthyroidism. Both conserved end residues are trimmed from each CDR3. Each record gives: J gene, V gene, CDR3 protein.

j_call: TRBJ1-5
v_call: TRBV29-1
cdr3_aa: SSRERTNQPQH

j_call: TRBJ1-5
v_call: TRBV19
cdr3_aa: ASSPPTGVQPQH

j_call: TRBJ1-3
v_call: TRBV25-1
cdr3_aa: ASSDTAGTSGNTIY

j_call: TRBJ2-7
v_call: TRBV20-1
cdr3_aa: SAAPTSAYEQY

j_call: TRBJ2-3
v_call: TRBV24-1
cdr3_aa: ATSDPSGQGLTDTQY

j_call: TRBJ2-7
v_call: TRBV7-9
cdr3_aa: ASSFPGQGTYEQY

j_call: TRBJ2-5
v_call: TRBV24-1
cdr3_aa: ATSVGTSEGETQY

j_call: TRBJ1-2
v_call: TRBV29-1
cdr3_aa: GAAGKDYGYT

j_call: TRBJ1-3
v_call: TRBV19
cdr3_aa: ASGPREEARNTIY

j_call: TRBJ2-5
v_call: TRBV7-9
cdr3_aa: ASSERGGARETQY

j_call: TRBJ2-4
v_call: TRBV13
cdr3_aa: ASSQQGASKNIQY

j_call: TRBJ2-7
v_call: TRBV5-1
cdr3_aa: ASSSGLENYEQY

j_call: TRBJ2-7
v_call: TRBV29-1
cdr3_aa: SVESSGSIGQY

j_call: TRBJ2-7
v_call: TRBV7-2
cdr3_aa: ASSLSSLAGTYEQY

j_call: TRBJ1-6
v_call: TRBV11-1
cdr3_aa: ASSLPTGQSYNSLLH

j_call: TRBJ2-7
v_call: TRBV7-3
cdr3_aa: ASRDRTSEQY

j_call: TRBJ2-7
v_call: TRBV2
cdr3_aa: ASSEEGTGFAYEQY

j_call: TRBJ2-7
v_call: TRBV10-1
cdr3_aa: ASNDRGEQVEQY

j_call: TRBJ2-7
v_call: TRBV7-2
cdr3_aa: ASSQAGTVGEQY

j_call: TRBJ1-6
v_call: TRBV10-3
cdr3_aa: AISDGTGIPYNSPLH

j_call: TRBJ1-1
v_call: TRBV15
cdr3_aa: ATSRDEGNGAEAF